This record looks at one TCR beta chain sequence and its context. As yet, its antigen is unknown. The sample originates from a study of cytomegalovirus exposure and HLA in healthy donors. Findings and caveats of the study: Information on immune exposure was restricted to one variable (CMV serostatus).

Primers: 60 Vbeta forward and 13 Jbeta reverse. The protocol was immunoSEQ multiplex PCR, while the TCRdb copy is restricted to in-frame clones and leaves out a portion. The data hold about 99,000 clones, with around a tenth observed a single time. V shed 1 base and J shed 4 bases, with 16 bases lying between them. The CDR3 covers 16 residues. From germline, CDR1 is MNHEY and CDR2 SMNVEV (reference sequence). The receptor's source is a man aged 35-49 years in good health and CMV-seropositive. The sample consisted of PBMCs. V is TRBV27 and J is TRBJ2-5, with D perhaps TRBD2 (6 bases). Here the CDR3 DNA reads TGTGCCAGCAGTTTATATCCGGGAGAACCTGGAGAGACCCAGTACTTC. Translated, it gives CASSLYPGEPGETQYF.